One sample yielded the 22 T cell receptor beta chains listed below, sequenced in a study of cytomegalovirus exposure and HLA in healthy donors. PCR primers comprised 60 Vbeta and 13 Jbeta primers. TCRdb's copy holds only in-frame clones and misses some; the assay was immunoSEQ multiplex PCR. This table has about 100,000 clones, around 72% appearing once. Sequencing was performed on PBMCs. These receptor sequences come from a middle-aged woman in good health and CMV-seropositive.

This clone was found a few times. The chain carries TRBV27 and TRBJ2-5, with 7 bases identical to TRBD1. CDR3 size: 15 residues. V was clipped by 5 bases and J by 5 bases; unmatched bases: 11. CDR1 and CDR2 from the germline V gene are MNHEY and SMNVEV (reference sequence). CDR3 coding DNA: TGTGCCAGCAGTCGAGGAGTAGGACAGGCGGAGACCCAGTACTTC. Translating gives CASSRGVGQAETQYF.

J is TRBJ2-7 and V is TRBV6-1; maybe TRBD1 (6 bases). The V gene's germline CDR1 is MNHNS and CDR2 SASEGT. The V gene lost 5 bases and the J gene lost 2 bases, with 16 bases spanning the gap. The CDR3 runs 15 residues. This CDR3 reads CASSPVKSGAYEQYF. In DNA form, the CDR3 reads TGTGCCAGCAGTCCAGTCAAATCAGGGGCCTACGAGCAGTACTTC.

The V gene is TRBV4-3, the J gene TRBJ1-1, with D uncertain. CDR3 length equals 14 residues. Per germline, CDR1 LGHNA and CDR2 YSLEER. Trimming pared 1 base from V and 3 bases from J, leaving 9 bases between. The CDR3 DNA reads as TGCGCCAGCAGCCAAGGAGGAGCCCACACTGAAGCTTTCTTT. This gives the protein CASSQGGAHTEAFF.

The V gene is TRBV5-4, the J gene TRBJ1-2; 9 bases line up with TRBD1. The CDR3 covers 15 residues. Per germline, CDR1 SGHNT and CDR2 YYREEE (reference sequence). Germline trimming cut 0 bases from V and 7 bases from J; bases unmatched to any gene: 7. The CDR3 reads CASSLEGTGIRGYTF. The DNA of the CDR3 is TGTGCCAGCAGCTTGGAAGGGACAGGGATCCGTGGCTACACCTTC.

The chain joins TRBV7-3 to TRBJ2-3; perhaps TRBD1 as D (5 bases). The CDR3 contains 14 residues. V shed 5 bases and J shed 1 base, with 10 bases lying between them. CDR1 is SGHTA, CDR2 FQGTGA, per germline. CDR3 region: CASSPATGTDTQYF. Here the CDR3 DNA reads TGTGCCAGCAGCCCAGCGACAGGCACAGATACGCAGTATTTT.

V is TRBV5-1 and J is TRBJ2-7, with D tentatively TRBD1 (6 bases). Trimming took off 4 bases at V and 4 bases at J, with 15 bases between the two ends. The length of the CDR3 is 14 residues. Germline V gene sequence: CDR1 SGHRS, CDR2 YFSETQ. CDR3 sequence reads: CASSRDNPGYEQYF. The CDR3 coding sequence is TGCGCCAGCAGCAGGGACAACCCCGGGTACGAGCAGTACTTC.

This chain uses TRBV7-9 with TRBJ1-6, with D perhaps matching TRBD1 (6 bases). Per germline, CDR1 SEHNR and CDR2 FQNEAQ (reference sequence). The V and J ends lost 5 bases and 8 bases respectively, with 10 bases between them. This CDR3 is 13 amino acids long. DNA for the CDR3: TGTGCCAGCAGCCCACAGGGAGATTCACCCCTCCACTTT. Amino acids: CASSPQGDSPLHF.

This clone was counted a few times. The J gene is TRBJ1-5, the V gene TRBV18, with TRBD1 matching 8 bases. The J segment lost 0 bases and the V segment lost 3 bases, leaving 7 bases of the junction unmatched. The germline gives CDR1 KGHSH, CDR2 LQKENI. The CDR3 totals 17 residues. The CDR3 DNA sequence: TGTGCCAGCTCACCTATGGACAGGGCTTATAGCAATCAGCCCCAGCATTTT. This codes for CASSPMDRAYSNQPQHF.

This clone has only a few counts. The chain couples TRBV4-1 to TRBJ2-1; D is unresolved. The CDR3 spans 14 residues. The germline gives CDR1 MGHRA, CDR2 YSYEKL. V was pared by 3 bases and J by 5 bases, with 11 bases between. The CDR3 DNA reads as TGCGCCAGCAGCCAGGAGTGGTGGGACAATGAGCAGTTCTTC. As protein: CASSQEWWDNEQFF.

This clone was observed once. The gene calls are TRBV6-5 and TRBJ2-7, with D unclear. Trimming left V 2 bases short and J 3 bases short, with 8 bases between. CDR3 length: 13 residues. The germline V gene encodes CDR1 MNHEY and CDR2 SVGAGI. The CDR3 region is CASSYAVSYEQYF. The CDR3 bases are TGTGCCAGCAGTTACGCGGTTAGCTACGAGCAGTACTTC.

The chain carries TRBV7-9 and TRBJ2-5, with a tentative D call TRBD2 (7 bases). CDR1 SEHNR and CDR2 FQNEAQ come from the germline V gene (reference sequence). This CDR3 is built from 14 residues. Trimming cost V 0 bases and J 4 bases, with 9 bases left between them. CDR3 sequence: CASSLAGGLETQYF. CDR3 nucleotide sequence: TGTGCCAGCAGCTTAGCGGGGGGGCTAGAGACCCAGTACTTC. The entire variable domain, with the rest obtained from reference TRBV7-9 and TRBJ2-5, is as follows: DTGVSQNPRHKITKRGQNVTFRCDPISEHNRLYWYRQTLGQGPEFLTYFQNEAQLEKSRLLSDRFSAERPKGSFSTLEIQRTEQGDSAMYLCASSLAGGLETQYFGPGTRLLVL.

The rearrangement uses TRBV5-8 and TRBJ1-1; 8 positions match TRBD1. This CDR3 spans 14 amino acids. J lost 0 bases, V lost 4 bases, and 2 bases had no gene match. Germline CDR1 SGHTS, CDR2 YDEGEE. The CDR3 sequence is CASSGQGLNTEAFF. The CDR3 DNA reads TGTGCCAGCAGCGGACAGGGTTTGAACACTGAAGCTTTCTTT.

The V and J genes are TRBV7-3 and TRBJ2-2; the D is unclear. Germline V gene lookup returns CDR1 SGHTA and CDR2 FQGTGA. This CDR3 contains 15 residues. Trimming removed 0 bases at V and 3 bases at J, with 8 bases between. The CDR3 loop reads CASSLTYQDTGELFF. The CDR3 nucleotides read TGTGCCAGCAGCTTAACGTACCAGGACACCGGGGAGCTGTTTTTT.

The genes are TRBV4-2 and TRBJ1-6; D gene unclear. V was shortened by 6 bases and J by 8 bases, with 11 bases between the two germline ends. The CDR3 has 13 amino acids. Germline assignment: CDR1 LGHNA and CDR2 YNFKEQ. As DNA, the CDR3 is TGTGCCAGCAGTATAAACACCGATTCACCCCTCCACTTT. Residues: CASSINTDSPLHF.

A few counts support this clone. The chain has TRBV6-1 and TRBJ1-3; unclear D gene. Germline CDR1 MNHNS, CDR2 SASEGT. This CDR3 is 15 amino acids long. V lost 2 bases and J 0 bases, leaving 8 bases between the germline ends. The CDR3 bases are TGTGCCAGCAGTGAAATGGTGAGCTCTGGAAACACCATATATTTT. It is translated as CASSEMVSSGNTIYF.

This clone was seen a single time. This rearrangement joins TRBV7-9 to TRBJ2-6; TRBD1 matches at 8 bases. With 5 bases clipped from V and 4 bases from J, the junction kept 13 bases outside the gene matches. The CDR3 covers 18 residues. Germline V lookup: CDR1 SEHNR, CDR2 FQNEAQ (reference sequence). DNA for the CDR3: TGTGCCAGCAGCCGTAGGACAGGGAAGAGGTACGGGGCCAACGTCCTGACTTTC. Translated: CASSRRTGKRYGANVLTF.

This clone was detected a few times. The chain combines TRBV6-5 with TRBJ2-3, with 9 bases fitting TRBD2. V was pared by 8 bases and J by 3 bases, with 9 bases of the junction left unmatched. The CDR3 consists of 15 residues. In germline, CDR1 is MNHEY, CDR2 SVGAGI. The CDR3 sequence is CASAHGLARTDTQYF. CDR3 nucleotide sequence: TGTGCCAGCGCACACGGACTAGCGAGAACAGATACGCAGTATTTT.

A word on this clone: One junction end does not reproduce the germline sequence, and a read error may be involved. The genes are TRBV29-1 and TRBJ1-1, with a tentative D call TRBD1 (5 bases). Germline V gene sequence: CDR1 SQVTM, CDR2 ANQGSEA. This CDR3 is 10 amino acids long. CDR3 protein: CSVADTQAFF. The CDR3 DNA sequence: TGCAGCGTTGCGGACACTCAAGCTTTCTTT.

This chain uses TRBV6-5 with TRBJ1-2, with D possibly being TRBD1 (6 bases). This CDR3 spans 12 amino acids. V was trimmed by 5 bases and J by 7 bases, leaving 11 bases between them. CDR1 MNHEY and CDR2 SVGAGI come from the germline V gene. The CDR3 here is CASSKQGLGYTF. The DNA for the CDR3 is TGTGCCAGCAGTAAACAGGGTCTTGGCTACACCTTC.

This sequence joins TRBV6-4 and TRBJ1-6, with TRBD1 matching 7 bases. The V gene's germline CDR1 is MRHNA and CDR2 SNTAGT. Trimming cost V 2 bases and J 7 bases; bases outside gene matches: 2. The CDR3 is 14 amino acids. The DNA of the CDR3 is TGTGCCAGCAGTGACGGGACAGAAAATTCACCCCTCCACTTT. Amino acids: CASSDGTENSPLHF.

This chain connects TRBV6-1 to TRBJ1-1, with a tentative D call TRBD1 (5 bases). Germline-derived CDR1 and CDR2 are MNHNS and SASEGT. Trimming left V 2 bases short and J 11 bases short, with 12 bases between. This CDR3 region has 12 residues. CDR3 coding DNA: TGTGCCAGCAGTGAACCCCCAGGGTACGCTTTCTTT. Protein product: CASSEPPGYAFF.

The chain is built from TRBV4-2 and TRBJ2-3; possible D gene TRBD2, 5 bases. CDR1 is LGHNA, CDR2 YNFKEQ, per germline. Trimming took off 0 bases at V and 10 bases at J, with 17 bases between the two ends. The CDR3 is 15 amino acids. The CDR3 sequence is CASSQDGSTPRSQYF. The CDR3 DNA follows: TGTGCCAGCAGCCAAGATGGGAGTACCCCACGCTCGCAGTATTTT.